The entry below gives a single TCR beta chain sequence along with its context. Its antigen is still unknown. No much larger clonotype is one base removed from it; base qualities were not supplied. TCRbeta CDR3 regions were amplified from genomic DNA by means of the immunoSEQ Assay, a bias-controlled multiplex PCR. On the study's bioinformatics: The number of nucleated cells in each sample was estimated by amplification of reference gene primers within the assay. To quantify the absolute abundance of each unique TCRbeta CDR3 rearrangement, sequence reads were collapsed and filtered. For each sample, productive Simpson clonality was calculated by taking the square root of Simpson's diversity index across productive rearrangements. TCRdb limited this immuneACCESS table to in-frame rearrangements with V and J called. A share of clones is missing; checked studies link under half to unresolved V genes, and the rest is unexplained. For V, J and clone size, that table is used; D and trimming come from the DNA. The sample data list approximately 160,000 clones, and roughly nine tenths of these were observed just once. Approximately 0.48% of the sample is in the top ten clones.

This specimen belongs to a study of blood T cell repertoires in COVID-19 (dated by TCRdb to about 2020). Some background on the complete study: Samples covering the acute and convalescent phases of COVID-19 were provided by collaborators in the United States, Italy and Spain. Samples came from the ongoing ImmuneRACE study (first 160 participants) plus 1,254 subjects from 6 global collaborators. The repertoires were made available in a free public database intended to serve as a resource for research on the immune response to SARS-CoV-2. Where HLA class I and class II types were available, the types were taken from metadata supplied by the sample provider, not from assay-based typing. Sample metadata almost always included a de-identified subject ID, COVID-19 status, age in years and sex. The dataset comprised deeply sampled blood TCRbeta repertoires from subjects exposed to, actively infected with, or recovered from COVID-19. The prospective study material was composed of cDNA or gDNA derived from T cells, B-cell-depleted T cells, or PBMCs. Beyond this particular receptor, the publication reports: The amount of clinical and demographic metadata varied by source and participant and was provided uncurated.

The CDR3 starts with the cysteine, ends with the phenylalanine, and has 15 residues. Only CDR3 DNA is held: 45 bases, read in frame from base 1. CDR1 and CDR2 (MNHEY, SMNVEV) derive from the germline V gene (reference sequence). At the junction V is shortened by 0 bases and J by 8 bases; bases outside the gene matches: 4. Whole blood was collected in K2EDTA tubes by collaborating institutions according to the institutions' own protocols. Collaborator samples were shipped for TCRbeta analysis as frozen whole blood, isolated PBMCs, or DNA extracted from either sample type. The V and J genes are TRBV27 and TRBJ2-1, with 10 bases matching TRBD2. This TCR was recovered from a man aged 45 to 65 with acute or convalescent COVID-19. The source material was peripheral blood. CDR3 region: CASSLSAGGTDEQFF. The nucleotide sequence reads TGTGCCAGCAGTTTATCAGCGGGAGGGACGGATGAGCAGTTCTTC.